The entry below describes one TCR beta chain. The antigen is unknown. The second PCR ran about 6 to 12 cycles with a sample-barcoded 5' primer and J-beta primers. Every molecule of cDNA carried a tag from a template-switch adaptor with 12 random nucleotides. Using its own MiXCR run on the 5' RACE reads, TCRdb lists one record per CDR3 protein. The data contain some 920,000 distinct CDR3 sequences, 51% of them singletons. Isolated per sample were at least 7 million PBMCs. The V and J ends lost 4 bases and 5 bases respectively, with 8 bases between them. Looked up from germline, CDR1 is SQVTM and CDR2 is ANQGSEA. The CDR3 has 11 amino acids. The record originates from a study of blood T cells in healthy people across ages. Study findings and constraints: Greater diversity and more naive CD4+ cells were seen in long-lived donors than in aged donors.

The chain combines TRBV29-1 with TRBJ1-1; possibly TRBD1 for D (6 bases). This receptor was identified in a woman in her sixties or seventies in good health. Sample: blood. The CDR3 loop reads CSVAGVTEAFF. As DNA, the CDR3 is TGCAGCGTTGCAGGGGTAACTGAAGCTTTCTTT.